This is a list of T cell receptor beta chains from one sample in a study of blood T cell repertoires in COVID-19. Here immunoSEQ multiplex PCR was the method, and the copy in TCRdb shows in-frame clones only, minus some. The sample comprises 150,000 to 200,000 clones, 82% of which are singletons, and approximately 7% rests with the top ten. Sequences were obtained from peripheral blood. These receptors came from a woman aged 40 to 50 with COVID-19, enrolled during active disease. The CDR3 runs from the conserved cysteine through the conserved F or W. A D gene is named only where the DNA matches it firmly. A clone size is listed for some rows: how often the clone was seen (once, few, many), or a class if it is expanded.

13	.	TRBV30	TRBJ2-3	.	CAWRQRTAPAQYF	TGTGCCTGGAGGCAAAGGACTGCCCCCGCGCAGTATTTT
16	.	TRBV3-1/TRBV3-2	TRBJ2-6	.	CASSMHQGSGANVLTF	TGTGCCAGCAGCATGCACCAGGGGTCGGGGGCCAACGTCCTGACTTTC
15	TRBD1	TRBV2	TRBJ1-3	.	CASSGDRAFGNTIYF	TGTGCCAGCAGTGGTGACAGGGCATTCGGAAACACCATATATTTT
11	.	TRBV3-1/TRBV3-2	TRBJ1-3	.	CASLGVDTIYF	TGTGCCAGCCTAGGGGTGGACACCATATATTTT
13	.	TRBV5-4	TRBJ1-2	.	CASSDPGYYGYTF	TGTGCCAGCAGCGACCCAGGGTACTATGGCTACACCTTC
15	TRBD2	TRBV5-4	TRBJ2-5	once	CASRDLAGGKETQYF	TGTGCCAGCAGGGATCTAGCGGGAGGGAAAGAGACCCAGTACTTC
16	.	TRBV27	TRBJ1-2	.	CASSLSLPGRGYGYTF	TGTGCCAGCAGTTTATCGTTGCCAGGGAGGGGCTATGGCTACACCTTC
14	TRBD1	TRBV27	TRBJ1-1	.	CASRATGVATEAFF	TGTGCCAGCAGGGCTACAGGGGTTGCGACTGAAGCTTTCTTT
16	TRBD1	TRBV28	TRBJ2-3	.	CASSRTRTGDTYTQYF	TGTGCCAGCAGCCGTACGAGGACAGGGGATACTTATACGCAGTATTTT
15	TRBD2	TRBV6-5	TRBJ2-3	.	CASRRTSGALDTQYF	TGTGCCAGCAGAAGGACTAGCGGGGCACTTGATACGCAGTATTTT
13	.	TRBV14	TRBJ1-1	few	CASSRNMNTEAFF	TGTGCCAGCAGCCGTAACATGAACACTGAAGCTTTCTTT
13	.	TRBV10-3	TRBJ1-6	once	CAISGQSNSPLHF	TGTGCCATCAGTGGACAGTCTAATTCACCCCTCCACTTT
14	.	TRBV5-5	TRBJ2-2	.	CASTVRVNTGELFF	TGTGCCAGCACCGTCAGGGTAAACACCGGGGAGCTGTTTTTT
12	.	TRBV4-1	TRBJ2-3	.	CASSLTGTTWYF	TGCGCCAGCAGCCTAACCGGGACAACTTGGTATTTT
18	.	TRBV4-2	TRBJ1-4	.	CASSQDLTLTAVNEKLFF	TGTGCCAGCAGCCAAGATCTAACCTTGACAGCAGTTAATGAAAAACTGTTTTTT
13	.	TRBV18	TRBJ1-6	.	CASSRDSVSPLHF	TGTGCCAGCTCACGCGATTCGGTTTCACCCCTCCACTTT
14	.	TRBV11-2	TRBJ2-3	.	CASSLVGSSGTIYF	TGTGCCAGCAGCTTAGTAGGTAGTTCGGGGACAATTTATTTT
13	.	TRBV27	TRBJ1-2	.	CASSLGQDYGYTF	TGTGCCAGCAGTTTAGGTCAGGATTATGGCTACACCTTC
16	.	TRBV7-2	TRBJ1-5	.	CASSPGTLSSNQPQHF	TGTGCCAGCAGCCCAGGGACACTGTCTAGCAATCAGCCCCAGCATTTT
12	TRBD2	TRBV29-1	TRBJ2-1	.	CSVDLTGGEQFF	TGCAGCGTTGACTTGACGGGGGGTGAGCAGTTCTTC
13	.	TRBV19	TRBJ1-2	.	CASRGAVDYGYTF	TGTGCCAGTAGGGGGGCGGTGGACTATGGCTACACCTTC
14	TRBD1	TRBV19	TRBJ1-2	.	CASSTGDRSYGYTF	TGTGCCAGTAGTACCGGGGACAGAAGCTATGGCTACACCTTC
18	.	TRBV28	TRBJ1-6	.	CASRTGGPPNWSNSPLHF	TGTGCCAGCAGAACCGGGGGGCCGCCTAACTGGAGTAATTCACCCCTCCACTTT
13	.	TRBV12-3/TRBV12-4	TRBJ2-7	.	CASSSSQVYEQYF	TGTGCCAGCAGTTCGTCTCAGGTCTACGAGCAGTACTTC
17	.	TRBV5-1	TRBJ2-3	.	CASSLGEGLELQLTQYF	TGCGCCAGCAGCTTGGGAGAAGGACTTGAACTCCAGCTGACGCAGTATTTT
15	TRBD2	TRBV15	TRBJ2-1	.	CATTPRASGGEGQFF	TGTGCCACCACCCCTAGAGCTAGCGGGGGGGAAGGGCAGTTCTTC
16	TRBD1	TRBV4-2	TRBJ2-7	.	CASSQERTGVTYEQYF	TGTGCCAGCAGCCAAGAGCGTACAGGGGTCACCTACGAGCAGTACTTC
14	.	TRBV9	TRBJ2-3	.	CASSVGLDTDTQYF	TGTGCCAGCAGCGTAGGACTAGACACAGATACGCAGTATTTT
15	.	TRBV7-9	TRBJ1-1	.	CASSLAPRGNTEAFF	TGTGCCAGCAGCTTAGCCCCGAGAGGGAACACTGAAGCTTTCTTT
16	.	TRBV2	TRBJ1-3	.	CASREPGRRAGNTIYF	TGTGCCAGCAGGGAACCCGGACGGAGGGCTGGAAACACCATATATTTT
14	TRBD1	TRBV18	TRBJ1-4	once	CASSRDRGNEKLFF	TGTGCCAGCTCCCGGGACAGGGGAAATGAAAAACTGTTTTTT
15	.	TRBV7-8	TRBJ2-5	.	CASSPPLSQGKTQYF	TGTGCCAGCAGCCCCCCCCTTTCGCAGGGAAAGACCCAGTACTTC
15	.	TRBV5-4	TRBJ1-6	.	CASSLAGRAHSPLHF	TGTGCCAGCAGCTTGGCTGGCAGGGCGCACTCACCCCTCCACTTT
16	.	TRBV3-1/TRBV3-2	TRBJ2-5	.	CASSQAFGAAEETQYF	TGTGCCAGCAGCCAAGCGTTTGGGGCTGCGGAAGAGACCCAGTACTTC
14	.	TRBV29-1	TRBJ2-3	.	CSVQDSLGTDTQYF	TGCAGCGTACAAGACAGCCTGGGGACAGATACGCAGTATTTT
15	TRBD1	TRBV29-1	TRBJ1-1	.	CSVLGQGTMNTEAFF	TGCAGCGTTCTCGGACAGGGGACCATGAACACTGAAGCTTTCTTT
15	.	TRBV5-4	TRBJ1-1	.	CASSLADRSRTEAFF	TGTGCCAGCAGCCTAGCCGACAGGTCGAGGACTGAAGCTTTCTTT
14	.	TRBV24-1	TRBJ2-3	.	CATSRGTGTDTQYF	TGTGCCACCAGTCGGGGAACGGGGACAGATACGCAGTATTTT
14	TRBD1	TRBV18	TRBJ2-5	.	CASSQNRGQETQYF	TGTGCCAGCTCACAGAACAGGGGGCAAGAGACCCAGTACTTC
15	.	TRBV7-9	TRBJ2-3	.	CASSLVGSGTDTQYF	TGTGCCAGCAGCTTAGTCGGGAGTGGCACAGATACGCAGTATTTT
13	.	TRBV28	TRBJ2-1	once	CASSLGADNEQFF	TGTGCCAGCAGTTTAGGGGCAGACAATGAGCAGTTCTTC
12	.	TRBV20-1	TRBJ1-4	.	CSASRRGEKLFF	TGCAGTGCTAGTCGGAGGGGCGAAAAACTGTTTTTT
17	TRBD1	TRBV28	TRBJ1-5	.	CASSSGQGWNSNQPQHF	TGTGCCAGCAGTTCGGGACAGGGGTGGAATAGCAATCAGCCCCAGCATTTT
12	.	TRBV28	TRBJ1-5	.	CASSLPRQPQHF	TGTGCCAGCAGTTTACCGCGTCAGCCCCAGCATTTT
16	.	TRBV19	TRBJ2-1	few	CASSIGSGAIVNEQFF	TGTGCCAGTAGTATAGGATCTGGAGCTATAGTAAATGAGCAGTTCTTC
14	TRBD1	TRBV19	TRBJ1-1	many	CASSSAGGPREAFF	TGTGCCAGTAGTTCGGCAGGGGGCCCACGTGAAGCTTTCTTT
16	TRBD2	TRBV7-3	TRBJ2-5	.	CASSLNSGGSQETQYF	TGTGCCAGCAGCTTAAACAGCGGGGGGTCCCAAGAGACCCAGTACTTC
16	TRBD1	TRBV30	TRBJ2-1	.	CAWRQGAWDSYNEQFF	TGTGCCTGGAGACAGGGGGCGTGGGACTCCTACAATGAGCAGTTCTTC
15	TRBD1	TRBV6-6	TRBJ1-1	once	CASSKDPRDSNKAFF	TGTGCCAGCAGTAAAGACCCCCGGGACAGCAATAAGGCTTTCTTT
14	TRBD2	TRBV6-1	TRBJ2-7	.	CASSEIGGSYEQYF	TGTGCCAGCAGTGAAATAGGCGGGAGCTACGAGCAGTACTTC
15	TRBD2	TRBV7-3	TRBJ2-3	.	CASSNGAGGTDTQYF	TGTGCCAGCAGTAACGGAGCGGGGGGCACAGATACGCAGTATTTT
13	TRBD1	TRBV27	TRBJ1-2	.	CASSLDRPYGYTF	TGTGCCAGCAGTTTGGACAGGCCTTATGGCTACACCTTC
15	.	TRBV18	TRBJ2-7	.	CASSPQSGFSNEQYF	TGTGCCAGCTCACCTCAATCCGGGTTCTCTAACGAGCAGTACTTC
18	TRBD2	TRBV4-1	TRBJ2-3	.	CASSQDRGKREERDTQYF	TGCGCCAGCAGCCAAGATCGGGGGAAGCGGGAGGAGCGAGATACGCAGTATTTT
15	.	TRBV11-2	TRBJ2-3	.	CASSLANRGGDTQYF	TGTGCCAGCAGCTTAGCAAACAGGGGGGGTGATACGCAGTATTTT